Following are 26 T cell receptor beta chains from one sample sequenced in a study of blood T cell repertoires in COVID-19. Sequenced by immunoSEQ multiplex PCR; TCRdb stores in-frame clones only, minus some. The table lists some 160,000 clones, 78% of them singletons. Sequencing used peripheral blood. Receptors originate from a woman of 80 years or more with acute or convalescent COVID-19.

The chain recombines TRBV11-3 with TRBJ2-3; D gene uncertain. Germline values: CDR1 SGHNT, CDR2 YENEEA. This CDR3 region has 16 residues. The ends were cut back, 0 bases at V and 1 base at J, with 11 bases in the middle. The CDR3 is CASSLDQRAGTDTQYF. DNA for the CDR3: TGTGCCAGCAGCTTAGACCAAAGAGCTGGCACAGATACGCAGTATTTT.

This clone was observed once. The chain employs TRBV7-9 and TRBJ1-1; D call uncertain. Per the germline V gene, CDR1 is SEHNR and CDR2 is FQNEAQ (reference sequence). V lost 5 bases and J 0 bases, leaving 13 bases between the germline ends. CDR3 size: 15 residues. Written as DNA, the CDR3 is TGTGCCAGCAGCCTTGGAGGACCGATGAACACTGAAGCTTTCTTT. This encodes CASSLGGPMNTEAFF.

The chain's CDR3 is CASSLGRGANYGYTF. The CDR3 nucleotides are TGTGCCAGCAGCTTAGGCAGGGGCGCTAACTATGGCTACACCTTC. This chain joins TRBV13 and TRBJ1-2; TRBD1 is a possible D gene (6 bases). Trimming cost V 0 bases and J 0 bases, with 8 bases left between them. Germline loops: CDR1 PRHDT, CDR2 FYEKMQ (reference sequence). The CDR3 runs 15 residues.

The chain combines TRBV7-2 with TRBJ2-7; 12 positions agree with TRBD2. This CDR3 spans 15 amino acids. With 3 bases clipped from V and 5 bases from J, the junction kept 5 bases outside the gene matches. CDR1 and CDR2 (germline): SGHTA, FQGNSA. CDR3 coding DNA: TGTGCCAGCAGCTTGTGGACTAGCGGGATCGACGAGCAGTACTTC. Its translation: CASSLWTSGIDEQYF.

The chain couples TRBV12-5 to TRBJ2-3; 10 positions agree with TRBD1. CDR1 LGHNT and CDR2 FRNRAP come from the germline V gene. The CDR3 is 15 amino acids. The J segment lost 4 bases and the V segment lost 4 bases, leaving 5 bases of the junction unmatched. In DNA form, the CDR3 reads TGTGCTAGTGGTTACGGGACAGGGGCTGCAGATACGCAGTATTTT. Amino acids: CASGYGTGAADTQYF.

The chain has TRBV28 and TRBJ1-5; D remains unclear. V was cut by 3 bases and J by 0 bases, with 3 bases left in between. The CDR3 covers 13 residues. CDR1 and CDR2 from the germline V gene are MDHEN and SYDVKM. The CDR3 here is CASSLYSNQPQHF. The CDR3 coding sequence is TGTGCCAGCAGTTTGTATAGCAATCAGCCCCAGCATTTT.

J is TRBJ2-5 and V is TRBV6-6; 11 bases are shared with TRBD1. Germline V CDR1 and CDR2: MNHNY, SVGAGI (reference sequence). V was clipped by 4 bases and J by 4 bases; unmatched bases: 5. The CDR3 is 15 residues long. The CDR3 is CASSSGDRGLETQYF. DNA for the CDR3: TGTGCCAGCAGTTCCGGGGACAGGGGGTTAGAGACCCAGTACTTC.

This clone turned up a few times. The chain couples TRBV19 to TRBJ2-7; TRBD2 matches at 9 bases. Germline V gives CDR1 LNHDA, CDR2 SQIVND (reference sequence). The ends lost 3 bases at V and 6 bases at J; junction bases unmatched: 6. The CDR3 is 14 amino acids. The CDR3 sequence is CASSMGGLALEQYF. DNA of the CDR3: TGTGCCAGTAGTATGGGGGGACTAGCACTCGAGCAGTACTTC.

This clone was observed a single time. The chain has TRBV5-1 and TRBJ1-1; 7 nucleotides align to TRBD1. This CDR3 has 15 amino acids. V shed 3 bases, J shed 2 bases, and the junction held 7 bases outside the gene matches. Germline CDR1 and CDR2: SGHRS and YFSETQ. The CDR3 protein is CASSSTGPYNTEAFF. The CDR3 DNA is TGCGCCAGCAGCTCGACAGGGCCTTACAACACTGAAGCTTTCTTT.

This clone occurred a few times. The chain couples TRBV10-2 to TRBJ1-4, with a weak D call TRBD1 (5 bases). The V end was cut by 8 bases, the J end by 7 bases, with 14 bases between. Germline assignment: CDR1 WSHSY and CDR2 SAAADI. The CDR3 length is 13 residues. CDR3 in amino acids: CASGGLGVEKLFF. The CDR3 coding sequence is TGCGCCAGCGGGGGACTGGGGGTTGAAAAACTGTTTTTT.

This clone came up a few times. The sample holds other DNA sequences that translate to the same CDR3. This chain connects TRBV19 to TRBJ2-1; 13 bases fit TRBD2. The CDR3 sequence is 15 residues long. The germline gives CDR1 LNHDA, CDR2 SQIVND (reference sequence). The ends lost 6 bases at V and 8 bases at J; junction bases unmatched: 7. CDR3 amino acids: CASRRLAGGLHEQFF. CDR3 bases: TGTGCCAGTAGAAGACTAGCGGGGGGATTACATGAGCAGTTCTTC.

The V call is TRBV19, the J call TRBJ1-4, with TRBD1 matching 7 bases. This CDR3 is built from 17 residues. Germline CDR1 and CDR2: LNHDA and SQIVND (reference sequence). The trim removed 1 base at V and 0 bases at J, leaving 5 bases unmatched. This CDR3 reads CASSIAQGDATNEKLFF. The CDR3 region has the DNA TGTGCCAGTAGTATAGCTCAGGGGGATGCAACTAATGAAAAACTGTTTTTT. Variable domain in full (rest from reference TRBV19 and TRBJ1-4): DGGITQSPKYLFRKEGQNVTLSCEQNLNHDAMYWYRQDPGQGLRLIYYSQIVNDFQKGDIAEGYSVSREKKESFPLTVTSAQKNPTAFYLCASSIAQGDATNEKLFFGSGTQLSVL.

The V call is TRBV5-1, the J call TRBJ1-2; the D is unclear. The CDR3 loop spans 12 amino acids. Germline V CDR1 and CDR2: SGHRS, YFSETQ. V was pared by 4 bases and J by 5 bases, with 9 bases between. This CDR3 reads CASSPEGYGYTF. The DNA of the CDR3 is TGCGCCAGCAGCCCGGAGGGTTATGGCTACACCTTC. Based on the CDR3 plus reference TRBV5-1 and TRBJ1-2, the full variable domain is KAGVTQTPRYLIKTRGQQVTLSCSPISGHRSVSWYQQTPGQGLQFLFEYFSETQRNKGNFPGRFSGRQFSNSRSEMNVSTLELGDSALYLCASSPEGYGYTFGSGTRLTVV.

The V and J genes are TRBV19 and TRBJ1-2; 11 bases map to TRBD1. Germline V gene sequence: CDR1 LNHDA, CDR2 SQIVND (reference sequence). V shed 7 bases and J 2 bases; nucleotides not matched to a gene: 6. This CDR3 spans 15 amino acids. The CDR3 loop is CASKRTGGTNYGYTF. In DNA, the CDR3 is TGTGCCAGTAAACGGACAGGGGGCACAAACTATGGCTACACCTTC.

The rearrangement links TRBV7-2 to TRBJ2-2; TRBD2 is a possible D gene (5 bases). The CDR3 is made up of 15 amino acids. The V end lost 7 bases, the J end lost 1 base, and 13 bases lay between the germline ends. CDR1 is SGHTA, CDR2 FQGNSA, per germline. DNA of the CDR3: TGTGCCAGCATTCAAAGGGCGGGGAACACCGGGGAGCTGTTTTTT. Translation gives CASIQRAGNTGELFF.

The V and J genes are TRBV21-1 and TRBJ2-5; TRBD2 is the table's D call and was not checked against the DNA. TRBV21-1 is a known pseudogene. The CDR3 length is 19 residues. This CDR3 reads CASSKVHLAGEAMTETQYF. The CDR3 DNA reads as TGTGCCAGCAGCAAAGTCCACCTTGCTGGGGAGGCTATGACGGAGACCCAGTACTTC.

The chain recombines TRBV7-9 with TRBJ2-7; D gene ambiguous. V lost 4 bases, J lost 1 base, and 11 bases lay in between. This CDR3 comprises 14 residues. CDR1 SEHNR and CDR2 FQNEAQ come from the germline V gene (reference sequence). The CDR3 coding sequence is TGTGCCAGCAGCTCCCACGGCGGTTCCTACGAGCAGTACTTC. The encoded protein is CASSSHGGSYEQYF.

The chain employs TRBV5-4 and TRBJ1-6, with D maybe TRBD1 (5 bases). The V gene's germline CDR1 is SGHNT and CDR2 YYREEE (reference sequence). The CDR3 consists of 15 residues. Trimming cost V 2 bases and J 10 bases, with 16 bases left between them. CDR3 in DNA: TGTGCCAGCAGCTTCCCTGGGAGGGGAGGGTCACCCCTCCACTTT. Translation: CASSFPGRGGSPLHF.

The chain recombines TRBV4-1 with TRBJ1-2; D is unclear. The germline V gene encodes CDR1 MGHRA and CDR2 YSYEKL. The CDR3 contains 15 residues. V was pared by 4 bases and J by 8 bases, with 20 bases between. The CDR3 bases are TGCGCCAGCAGCCCCGGGATAGAAGGTCTGGCCGGCTACACCTTC. Translating gives CASSPGIEGLAGYTF.

This clone was counted between two and nine times. Germline is not matched at one junction end, which may reflect a read error. The chain employs TRBV7-8 and TRBJ2-7; TRBD2 aligns across 10 bases. Germline V gives CDR1 SGHVS, CDR2 FQNEAQ. This CDR3 has 15 residues. The CDR3 spells CASSESSLAGDRVHF. For the CDR3, the DNA is TGTGCCAGCAGCGAATCCAGCCTAGCGGGAGATCGGGTTCACTTC.

V usage is TRBV6-5 and J usage is TRBJ2-7; weak D call: TRBD2 (6 bases). Germline lookup yields CDR1 MNHEY and CDR2 SVGAGI. The CDR3 consists of 14 residues. The ends were cut back, 5 bases at V and 3 bases at J, with 14 bases in the middle. The CDR3 sequence: CASSRDSGLYEQYF. The CDR3 DNA is TGTGCCAGCAGTCGGGACTCCGGGCTCTACGAGCAGTACTTC.

The sample holds a few counts of this clone. The chain has TRBV6-5 and TRBJ1-5; TRBD1 matches at 7 bases. Germline values: CDR1 MNHEY, CDR2 SVGAGI. The ends lost 6 bases at V and 4 bases at J; junction bases unmatched: 9. This CDR3 is 15 amino acids long. CDR3: CASRDRDSDNQPQHF. For the CDR3, the DNA is TGTGCCAGCAGAGACCGGGACAGCGATAATCAGCCCCAGCATTTT.

V usage is TRBV4-2 and J usage is TRBJ2-2; TRBD1 matches 7 bases. Germline V gene sequence: CDR1 LGHNA, CDR2 YNFKEQ. The J segment lost 1 base and the V segment lost 4 bases, leaving 3 bases of the junction unmatched. There are 15 residues in the CDR3. The CDR3 region is CASSPTGRNTGELFF. In nucleotides, the CDR3 is TGTGCCAGCAGCCCGACAGGGCGGAACACCGGGGAGCTGTTTTTT.

This clone appeared a single time. This sequence joins TRBV9 and TRBJ1-3; D is undetermined. CDR3 length equals 14 residues. The ends were cut back, 3 bases at V and 0 bases at J, with 7 bases in the middle. Germline V gene sequence: CDR1 SGDLS, CDR2 YYNGEE. The CDR3 sequence is CASSAFPSGNTIYF. For the CDR3, the DNA is TGTGCCAGCAGCGCCTTCCCCTCTGGAAACACCATATATTTT.

The V gene is TRBV6-5, the J gene TRBJ2-7; 8 bases are a match to TRBD1. V lost 6 bases to trimming and J lost 12 bases; unmatched junction nucleotides: 10. This CDR3 spans 12 amino acids. CDR1 is MNHEY and CDR2 is SVGAGI in the germline V gene. As DNA, the CDR3 is TGTGCCAGCAGCTTCAGGGTAGGACAGGGGTACTTC. Encoded protein: CASSFRVGQGYF.

This clone showed up just a few times. The chain has TRBV6-5 and TRBJ1-3; 8 nucleotides match TRBD1. Germline V gives CDR1 MNHEY, CDR2 SVGAGI. The J segment lost 1 base and the V segment lost 2 bases, leaving 4 bases of the junction unmatched. The CDR3 sequence is 16 residues long. The CDR3 loop reads CASSYGDRLSGNTIYF. The CDR3 DNA is TGTGCCAGCAGTTACGGGGACAGGTTGTCTGGAAACACCATATATTTT.